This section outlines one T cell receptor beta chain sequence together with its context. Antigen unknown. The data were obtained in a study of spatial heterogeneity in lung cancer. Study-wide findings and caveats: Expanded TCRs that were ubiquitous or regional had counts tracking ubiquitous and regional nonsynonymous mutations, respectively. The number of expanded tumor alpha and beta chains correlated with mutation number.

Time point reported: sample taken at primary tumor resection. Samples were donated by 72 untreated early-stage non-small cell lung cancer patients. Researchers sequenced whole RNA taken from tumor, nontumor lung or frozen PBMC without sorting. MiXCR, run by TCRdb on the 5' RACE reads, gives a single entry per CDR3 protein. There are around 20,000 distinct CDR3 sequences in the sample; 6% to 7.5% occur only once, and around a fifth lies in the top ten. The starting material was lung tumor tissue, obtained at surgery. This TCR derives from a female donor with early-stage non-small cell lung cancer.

The CDR3 bases are TGTGCCAGCAGCCACCCCGGACAGGGAACTAGCAATCAGCCCCAGCATTTT. It translates to CASSHPGQGTSNQPQHF. The rearrangement uses TRBV6-6 and TRBJ1-5; TRBD1 matches at 8 bases. CDR3 size: 17 residues. The germline gives CDR1 MNHNY, CDR2 SVGAGI (reference sequence). V trimming: 6 bases; J trimming: 0 bases; junction bases outside the gene matches: 10.